Below are 26 T cell receptor beta chains sequenced from a single sample in a study of cytomegalovirus exposure and HLA in healthy donors. Use of 60 Vbeta and 13 Jbeta primers characterized the PCR. Profiled with immunoSEQ multiplex PCR; TCRdb holds only in-frame clones, not every one. The table shows about 190,000 clones, with roughly four fifths occurring only once. Sequenced sample: PBMCs. The receptors were gathered from a woman aged 25 to 45 in good health and CMV-seropositive.

V usage is TRBV19 and J usage is TRBJ2-3; 7 bases match TRBD2. The CDR3 runs to 14 residues. With 5 bases clipped from V and 2 bases from J, the junction kept 4 bases outside the gene matches. Per germline, CDR1 LNHDA and CDR2 SQIVND (reference sequence). The CDR3: CASSGGVLTDTQYF. The CDR3 DNA is TGTGCCAGTAGTGGGGGGGTGCTCACAGATACGCAGTATTTT.

The chain carries TRBV13 and TRBJ2-3; 8 bases line up with TRBD2. The V segment lost 5 bases and the J segment 2 bases; nucleotides outside the gene matches: 3. The CDR3 sequence is 14 residues long. Germline V gene data show CDR1 as PRHDT and CDR2 as FYEKMQ (reference sequence). Here the CDR3 reads CASSRGGYTDTQYF. CDR3 DNA: TGTGCCAGCAGCCGCGGGGGGTACACAGATACGCAGTATTTT.

This clone turned up a few times. The V and J genes are TRBV19 and TRBJ2-1; a weak D match, TRBD1 (5 bases). Trimming took 8 bases from V and 15 from J, leaving 17 bases between them. Germline V gene data show CDR1 as LNHDA and CDR2 as SQIVND (reference sequence). This CDR3 has 11 residues. CDR3 in amino acids: CASAKDLGLFF. In nucleotides, the CDR3 is TGTGCCAGTGCCAAGGACCTGGGGCTGTTCTTC.

The CDR3 region is CASSLRTGGTEAFF. The CDR3 region has the DNA TGCGCCAGCAGCCTCCGGACAGGGGGCACTGAAGCTTTCTTT. V and J are TRBV5-1 and TRBJ1-1, with 10 positions matching TRBD1. This CDR3 has 14 amino acids. Trimming removed 4 bases from V and 4 bases from J; junction bases left unmatched: 4. Germline CDR1 and CDR2: SGHRS and YFSETQ.

The chain is built from TRBV28 and TRBJ2-3; D possibly corresponds to TRBD2 (6 bases). The germline V and J ends were trimmed by 4 bases and 5 bases, with 19 bases remaining between them. The CDR3 totals 16 residues. Germline V gene lookup returns CDR1 MDHEN and CDR2 SYDVKM. The CDR3 nucleotides read TGTGCCAGCAGTTCGGGGGACGGAGGGATTATAGATACGCAGTATTTT. It codes for CASSSGDGGIIDTQYF.

This clone has a single count. This rearrangement joins TRBV29-1 to TRBJ2-7, with D possibly TRBD2 on 6 matching bases. Per germline, CDR1 SQVTM and CDR2 ANQGSEA. Between the trimmed V and J ends, which lost 4 bases and 4 bases, there was a span of 14 bases. This CDR3 comprises 13 residues. The CDR3 DNA reads as TGCAGCGTTGTAGTAGCGGAAAAATACGAGCAGTACTTC. Protein: CSVVVAEKYEQYF.

The chain joins TRBV27 to TRBJ1-1; 8 nucleotides agree with TRBD1. Germline-derived CDR1 and CDR2 are MNHEY and SMNVEV (reference sequence). The CDR3 contains 14 residues. Losses at the gene ends were 5 bases for V and 4 bases for J; bases not matched to a gene: 6. The CDR3 protein is CASSRNRGGTEAFF. The CDR3 coding sequence is TGTGCCAGCAGTCGGAACAGGGGGGGCACTGAAGCTTTCTTT.

The V call is TRBV28, the J call TRBJ2-2; possibly TRBD1 for D (5 bases). CDR1 is MDHEN, CDR2 SYDVKM, per germline. The V end lost 7 bases, the J end lost 4 bases, and 16 bases lay between the germline ends. The CDR3 runs to 15 residues. CDR3 nucleotide sequence: TGTGCCAGCACCCCCAGGGTGGGTTTCACCGGGGAGCTGTTTTTT. Translating gives CASTPRVGFTGELFF.

This chain connects TRBV27 to TRBJ1-5; 10 positions agree with TRBD1. The trim removed 6 bases at V and 2 bases at J, leaving 10 bases unmatched. The CDR3 is 17 amino acids. Per germline, CDR1 MNHEY and CDR2 SMNVEV (reference sequence). This CDR3 is CASRRQGARDRNQPQHF. The CDR3 DNA reads as TGTGCCAGCAGAAGACAGGGGGCGCGGGACCGCAATCAGCCCCAGCATTTT.

This clone was counted once. This rearrangement joins TRBV23-1 to TRBJ2-1; TRBD2 aligns across 12 bases. TRBV23-1 is an ORF, and what it does is uncertain. The junction had 7 bases not matched to a gene; V was cut back by 1 base and J by 3 bases. The CDR3 consists of 18 residues. CDR3 in amino acids: CASSQYPSGRGVYNEQFF. The CDR3 coding sequence is TGCGCCAGCAGTCAATATCCTAGCGGGAGGGGGGTCTACAATGAGCAGTTCTTC.

This clone was observed a handful of times. The chain recombines TRBV6-6 with TRBJ2-7; D unclear. Looked up from germline, CDR1 is MNHNY and CDR2 is SVGAGI (reference sequence). The CDR3 consists of 12 residues. The V and J ends lost 4 bases and 5 bases respectively, with 9 bases between them. As DNA, the CDR3 is TGTGCCAGCAGTTCCCTTCGGGACGAGCAGTACTTC. The encoded protein is CASSSLRDEQYF.

The rearrangement links TRBV18 to TRBJ2-7; 8 bases line up with TRBD1. With V trimmed by 1 base and J by 0 bases, 2 bases remained unmatched. CDR1 and CDR2 (germline): KGHSH, LQKENI. The CDR3 sequence is 15 residues long. CDR3 nucleotides: TGTGCCAGCTCACCACTGGACAGGGCCTCCTACGAGCAGTACTTC. This codes for CASSPLDRASYEQYF.

This chain connects TRBV6-4 to TRBJ2-3, with 7 positions matching TRBD2. CDR1 and CDR2 (germline): MRHNA, SNTAGT. This CDR3 region has 15 residues. Losses at the gene ends were 6 bases for V and 2 bases for J; bases not matched to a gene: 8. The CDR3 here is CASSRLAELTDTQYF. DNA for the CDR3: TGTGCCAGCAGCAGACTAGCTGAACTCACAGATACGCAGTATTTT.

The chain joins TRBV5-6 to TRBJ2-7; maybe TRBD1 (6 bases). V dropped 5 bases and J dropped 1 base, with 7 bases sitting between them. Germline V CDR1 and CDR2: SGHDT, YYEEEE. The CDR3 is made up of 12 amino acids. The CDR3 spells CASSGQSYEQYF. CDR3 nucleotide sequence: TGTGCCAGCAGTGGACAGTCCTACGAGCAGTACTTC.

This rearrangement joins TRBV28 to TRBJ2-7; maybe TRBD1 (5 bases). Between the trimmed V and J ends, which lost 5 bases and 3 bases, there was a span of 14 bases. The CDR3 has 14 amino acids. Germline lookup yields CDR1 MDHEN and CDR2 SYDVKM. The CDR3 DNA reads TGTGCCAGCAGTGAGCAGGGCTCGGGCTACGAGCAGTACTTC. Translated, it gives CASSEQGSGYEQYF.

The chain employs TRBV2 and TRBJ2-5, with 7 bases matching TRBD2. The CDR3 consists of 15 residues. Germline-derived CDR1 and CDR2 are SNHLY and FYNNEI. Trimming took 10 bases from V and 7 from J; bases not matched to a gene: 18. In nucleotides, the CDR3 is TGTGCCACCTCCCTAAGCGGGAAAATATTCGGGACCCAGTACTTC. Translation gives CATSLSGKIFGTQYF. The full variable domain, in which reference TRBV2 and TRBJ2-5 provide the parts outside the CDR3, is EPEVTQTPSHQVTQMGQEVILRCVPISNHLYFYWYRQILGQKVEFLVSFYNNEISEKSEIFDDQFSVERPDGSNFTLKIRSTKLEDSAMYFCATSLSGKIFGTQYFGPGTRLLVL.

This clone was picked up a small number of times. The CDR3: CASSQRPGQGMETQYF. For the CDR3, the DNA is TGCGCCAGCAGCCAACGCCCGGGACAGGGCATGGAGACCCAGTACTTC. V usage is TRBV4-1 and J usage is TRBJ2-5; 9 bases line up with TRBD1. Trimming removed 2 bases from V and 5 bases from J; junction bases left unmatched: 9. The CDR3 is 16 amino acids. Germline lookup yields CDR1 MGHRA and CDR2 YSYEKL.

This rearrangement joins TRBV6-1 to TRBJ2-7, with TRBD2 identical over 10 bases. Germline CDR1 MNHNS, CDR2 SASEGT. V lost 1 base to trimming and J lost 4 bases; unmatched junction nucleotides: 7. CDR3 length: 16 amino acids. The CDR3: CASSEELGLAAYEQYF. As DNA, the CDR3 is TGTGCCAGCAGTGAAGAACTAGGACTAGCGGCGTACGAGCAGTACTTC.

The V call is TRBV11-2, the J call TRBJ2-7, with 10 bases that match TRBD2. Germline V gene data show CDR1 as SGHAT and CDR2 as FQNNGV. Losses at the gene ends were 2 bases for V and 0 bases for J; bases not matched to a gene: 7. This CDR3 is 17 amino acids long. The CDR3 DNA sequence: TGTGCCAGCAGCTTAATTAGCGGGAGGCGTAGCTCCTACGAGCAGTACTTC. It specifies CASSLISGRRSSYEQYF.

The rearrangement links TRBV5-1 to TRBJ2-1; 7 bases align to TRBD2. Trimming cost V 5 bases and J 4 bases; bases outside gene matches: 12. The germline V gene has CDR1 SGHRS and CDR2 YFSETQ. The length of the CDR3 is 16 residues. This CDR3 is CASSGGSSGRYNEQFF. Here the CDR3 DNA reads TGCGCCAGCAGTGGGGGTTCTAGCGGTAGGTACAATGAGCAGTTCTTC.

J is TRBJ1-5 and V is TRBV28, with 8 bases fitting TRBD1. Trimming cost V 6 bases and J 3 bases; bases outside gene matches: 7. CDR1 and CDR2 from the germline V gene are MDHEN and SYDVKM. This CDR3 comprises 15 residues. The CDR3 here is CASRSAGQDNQPQHF. The CDR3 bases are TGTGCCAGCAGAAGCGCGGGACAGGACAATCAGCCCCAGCATTTT. The entire variable domain, with the rest obtained from reference TRBV28 and TRBJ1-5, is as follows: DVKVTQSSRYLVKRTGEKVFLECVQDMDHENMFWYRQDPGLGLRLIYFSYDVKMKEKGDIPEGYSVSREKKERFSLILESASTNQTSMYLCASRSAGQDNQPQHFGDGTRLSIL.

The V and J genes are TRBV11-2 and TRBJ2-7; maybe TRBD2 (6 bases). Per germline, CDR1 SGHAT and CDR2 FQNNGV. CDR3 length: 15 residues. The ends were cut back, 5 bases at V and 2 bases at J, with 16 bases in the middle. CDR3 DNA: TGTGCCAGCAGCCTGGGGGGTAGCGGAACCTACGAGCAGTACTTC. Its protein product is CASSLGGSGTYEQYF.

A few counts support this clone. The genes are TRBV27 and TRBJ2-1; the D is unclear. Between the trimmed V and J ends, which lost 5 bases and 10 bases, there was a span of 9 bases. The CDR3 is made up of 11 amino acids. The germline gives CDR1 MNHEY, CDR2 SMNVEV (reference sequence). Here the CDR3 DNA reads TGTGCCAGCAGTCGCGGCGGAGAGCAGTTCTTC. Translated, it gives CASSRGGEQFF.

The chain uses TRBV19 and TRBJ2-1; 15 bases align to TRBD2. CDR1 is LNHDA, CDR2 SQIVND, per germline (reference sequence). The CDR3 is made up of 16 amino acids. V trimming: 5 bases; J trimming: 4 bases; junction bases outside the gene matches: 3. CDR3: CASSPGTSGRYNEQFF. In DNA form, the CDR3 reads TGTGCCAGTAGTCCCGGGACTAGCGGGAGGTACAATGAGCAGTTCTTC.

Only one count was recorded for this clone. The chain has TRBV19 and TRBJ2-7; TRBD1 matches at 11 bases. This CDR3 is 16 amino acids long. CDR1 and CDR2 from the germline V gene are LNHDA and SQIVND (reference sequence). The V gene end was trimmed by 5 bases and the J gene end by 1 base; junction bases not matched to a gene: 7. The CDR3 is CASSVQGQGGSYEQYF. The CDR3 bases are TGTGCCAGTAGTGTGCAGGGACAGGGGGGATCCTACGAGCAGTACTTC. Complete variable domain (other parts from reference TRBV19 and TRBJ2-7): DGGITQSPKYLFRKEGQNVTLSCEQNLNHDAMYWYRQDPGQGLRLIYYSQIVNDFQKGDIAEGYSVSREKKESFPLTVTSAQKNPTAFYLCASSVQGQGGSYEQYFGPGTRLTVT.

CDR3 sequence: CASSPGTEPYNSPLHF. CDR3 nucleotides: TGCGCCAGCAGCCCAGGGACAGAACCCTATAATTCACCCCTCCACTTT. This sequence joins TRBV4-1 and TRBJ1-6; 7 positions agree with TRBD1. The CDR3 has 16 residues. V trimming: 4 bases; J trimming: 2 bases; junction bases outside the gene matches: 5. Looked up from germline, CDR1 is MGHRA and CDR2 is YSYEKL.